The 11 T cell receptor beta chains below come from one sample, sequenced in a study of PD-1 blockade in classical Hodgkin lymphoma (dated by TCRdb to the early 2020s). The label giving this sample's time point can be read as: cycle 1 day 1 (C1D1), immediately before nivolumab initiation. Relapse after autologous stem cell transplantation had occurred in all trial patients, and cohorts A, B and C were distinguished by prior brentuximab vedotin exposure. Receptors were amplified or captured by the immunoSEQ multiplex PCR assay. TCRdb stores this immuneACCESS table with in-frame sequences only. Part of the clones is absent; in the studies checked, under half of the shortfall reflects unresolved V genes, and no reason is known for the rest. Recorded for this sample are about 42,000 clones; 70% to 80% of them occurred a single time. Of the sample, 2.5% to 3.5% falls within the top ten clones. Sequenced here: peripheral blood mononuclear cells (PBMCs), sampled at baseline. Source of these receptors: a human donor with classical Hodgkin lymphoma.

In its sample, this clone was seen a few times. CDR3 nucleotides: TGTGCCAGCAGTTTTAGTGGGAGCACAGATACGCAGTATTTT. This sequence encodes CASSFSGSTDTQYF. This rearrangement joins TRBV6-5 to TRBJ2-3; D is undetermined. The germline V and J ends were trimmed by 4 bases and 0 bases, with 8 bases remaining between them. The CDR3 is made up of 14 amino acids. Germline V lookup: CDR1 MNHEY, CDR2 SVGAGI.

The chain uses TRBV9 and TRBJ2-5; 8 positions match TRBD1. CDR3 length: 15 residues. Germline V CDR1 and CDR2: SGDLS, YYNGEE. Losses at the gene ends were 0 bases for V and 5 bases for J; bases not matched to a gene: 6. CDR3 sequence (DNA): TGTGCCAGCAGCGTAGGAGACAGGGGCGCGGAGACCCAGTACTTC. Its protein product is CASSVGDRGAETQYF.

The chain carries TRBV27 and TRBJ1-2; D gene ambiguous. Germline loops: CDR1 MNHEY, CDR2 SMNVEV (reference sequence). Trimming stripped 7 bases from V and 4 bases from J, with 10 bases between. The CDR3 runs 12 residues. CDR3 residues: CASNESGYGYTF. In DNA form, the CDR3 reads TGTGCCAGCAACGAGTCGGGCTATGGCTACACCTTC.

The CDR3 bases are TGTGCCAGCAGCTCCTGGGCGGTCCAAGAGACCCAGTACTTC. Encoded protein: CASSSWAVQETQYF. The V gene is TRBV7-9, the J gene TRBJ2-5; D gene uncertain. This CDR3 is 14 amino acids long. Germline CDR1 SEHNR, CDR2 FQNEAQ (reference sequence). V was shortened by 4 bases and J by 1 base, with 10 bases between the two germline ends. Full variable domain (rest looked up from reference TRBV7-9 and TRBJ2-5): DTGVSQNPRHKITKRGQNVTFRCDPISEHNRLYWYRQTLGQGPEFLTYFQNEAQLEKSRLLSDRFSAERPKGSFSTLEIQRTEQGDSAMYLCASSSWAVQETQYFGPGTRLLVL.

J is TRBJ2-2 and V is TRBV2; either TRBD1 or TRBD2 may supply D (5 bases each). The CDR3 runs 15 residues. Germline CDR1 and CDR2: SNHLY and FYNNEI. Trimming stripped 8 bases from V and 1 base from J, with 14 bases between. The CDR3 DNA sequence: TGTGCCAGCGAGGGGCTATATCTGAACACCGGGGAGCTGTTTTTT. Translating gives CASEGLYLNTGELFF.

Notes on this clone: The sample carries other DNA sequences with the same CDR3. The genes are TRBV6-5 and TRBJ1-3; no firm D call. CDR3 length: 15 amino acids. Germline CDR1 and CDR2: MNHEY and SVGAGI. The V and J ends lost 2 bases and 0 bases respectively, with 8 bases between them. CDR3 residues: CASSYDGSSGNTIYF. The CDR3 DNA follows: TGTGCCAGCAGTTACGACGGGAGCTCTGGAAACACCATATATTTT.

The V call is TRBV27, the J call TRBJ2-7; TRBD2 agrees at 15 bases. The germline V gene encodes CDR1 MNHEY and CDR2 SMNVEV (reference sequence). There are 17 residues in the CDR3. The trim removed 3 bases at V and 7 bases at J, leaving 10 bases unmatched. CDR3 sequence: CASSLPGLAGGPREQYF. In nucleotides, the CDR3 is TGTGCCAGCAGTTTGCCGGGACTAGCGGGAGGACCGAGGGAGCAGTACTTC.

This clone has only one observation. The chain employs TRBV27 and TRBJ1-4; D remains unclear. The germline CDR1 and CDR2 sequences are MNHEY and SMNVEV (reference sequence). Trimming left V 3 bases short and J 4 bases short, with 9 bases between. The CDR3 consists of 14 residues. The CDR3 DNA sequence: TGTGCCAGCAGTTTTGTGGGAAATAATGAAAAACTGTTTTTT. The encoded protein is CASSFVGNNEKLFF. Combining the CDR3 with reference TRBV27 and TRBJ1-4 gives the whole variable domain EAQVTQNPRYLITVTGKKLTVTCSQNMNHEYMSWYRQDPGLGLRQIYYSMNVEVTDKGDVPEGYKVSRKEKRNFPLILESPSPNQTSLYFCASSFVGNNEKLFFGSGTQLSVL.

The rearrangement links TRBV10-3 to TRBJ2-7, with a weak D call TRBD1 (8 bases). V was trimmed by 6 bases and J by 3 bases, leaving 15 bases between them. CDR1 and CDR2 from the germline V gene are ENHRY and SYGVKD. This CDR3 is 14 amino acids long. CDR3 sequence reads: CAIRQTGGGYEQYF. The CDR3 DNA is TGTGCCATCAGACAAACAGGGGGGGGCTACGAGCAGTACTTC.

The rearrangement links TRBV11-2 to TRBJ2-3; 8 bases agree with TRBD1. Unmatched junction bases numbered 9, after V lost 6 bases and J lost 4 bases. The CDR3 consists of 15 residues. Germline V CDR1 and CDR2: SGHAT, FQNNGV. CDR3 amino acids: CASRPGTGGSDTQYF. The CDR3 DNA reads as TGTGCCAGCAGACCCGGGACAGGAGGCTCAGATACGCAGTATTTT.

This clone was seen a few times. The genes are TRBV15 and TRBJ2-1; D is ambiguous. V lost 4 bases to trimming and J lost 2 bases, with 0 bases between them. CDR3 length: 11 residues. Germline V lookup: CDR1 LNHNV, CDR2 YYDKDF (reference sequence). The CDR3 sequence: CATSTYNEQFF. CDR3 sequence (DNA): TGTGCCACCAGCACCTACAATGAGCAGTTCTTC.